These T cell receptor beta chains were read from a single sample in a study of response to subunit inactivated influenza vaccine. TCRdb reprocessed the RT-PCR reads with MiXCR, giving one entry per CDR3 protein. This table holds around 530,000 distinct CDR3 sequences, approximately 17% found once. The starting material was CD4+ T cells sorted from PBMCs, obtained 23 months after vaccination. All receptors derive from a man between 50 and 70 years old who received an inactivated influenza vaccine. Both conserved end residues are part of each CDR3. D genes are given only for firm matches. Size is stated for part of the rows, as once, few or many counts, or as a class when the clone is expanded.

>NA|TRBV20-1|TRBJ1-5|NA
TGCAGTGCTAGAGATTGGGCCAGCGGGGAATGGGGGCCCCAGCATTTT
CSARDWASGEWGPQHF
>few|TRBV5-6|TRBJ2-1|TRBD1
TGTGCCAGCAGCTTGGCCCATTTAACAGGGGCCGCCGACAATGAGCAGTTCTTC
CASSLAHLTGAADNEQFF
>NA|TRBV15|TRBJ1-1|NA
TGTGCCACCGGGGTAACAGGGAGGGCTGAAGCTTTCTTT
CATGVTGRAEAFF
>few|TRBV6-5|TRBJ2-7|TRBD1
TGTGCCAGCAGTTTAACACCGGGACAGGGGGCCTACGAGCAGTACTTC
CASSLTPGQGAYEQYF
>few|TRBV7-2|TRBJ1-2|NA
TGTGCCAGCAGCCAAGCAGGAGGTTATGGCTACACCTTC
CASSQAGGYGYTF
>few|TRBV28|TRBJ1-2|NA
TGTGCCAGCAGTTTAGAGTGGCCTGGTCCTAACTGGAGGTCTGGCTACACCTTC
CASSLEWPGPNWRSGYTF
>NA|TRBV7-9|TRBJ1-2|NA
TGTGCCAGCAGCTTAAGTATGGAGGGCTACACCTTC
CASSLSMEGYTF
>NA|TRBV29-1|TRBJ2-6|TRBD1
TGCAGCGTAGTTACCCGGACAGGGAGCTCTGGGGCCAACGTCCTGACTTTC
CSVVTRTGSSGANVLTF
>few|TRBV24-1|TRBJ2-3|NA
TGTGCCACGGGAGGACAGGGCACAGATACGCAGTATTTT
CATGGQGTDTQYF
>few|TRBV5-4|TRBJ2-7|NA
TGTGCCAGCAGCTTGGCCAGCCCACGCCTAGGCTATGAGCAGTACTTC
CASSLASPRLGYEQYF
>few|TRBV24-1|TRBJ2-1|TRBD1
TGTGCCAGCCGGGACAGGGAGGACACTGAGCAGTTCTTC
CASRDREDTEQFF
>many|TRBV7-2|TRBJ1-5|NA
TGTGCCAGCAGCTTAGGCAAGAATCAGCCCCAGCATTTT
CASSLGKNQPQHF
>NA|TRBV21-1|TRBJ2-1|NA
TGTGCCAGCAGCAAGCTGCCACCACGGGACAGCAACAATGAGCAGTTCTTC
CASSKLPPRDSNNEQFF
>many|TRBV20-1|TRBJ1-4|TRBD1
TGCAGTGCTAGAGATTACAGGGGGGAAAAACTGTTTTTT
CSARDYRGEKLFF
>few|TRBV28|TRBJ1-1|NA
TGTGCCAGCAGTTTATTAGAATCTGAGGCTTTCTTT
CASSLLESEAFF
>NA|TRBV20-1|TRBJ2-3|NA
TGCAGTGCTAGTACGGGAGTGGGAACAGATACGCAGTATTTT
CSASTGVGTDTQYF
>NA|TRBV10-3|TRBJ2-5|NA
TGTGCCATCAGTGAGTTGGAGACCCAGTACTTC
CAISELETQYF
>NA|TRBV6-5|TRBJ2-5|NA
TGTGCCAGCAGCACTCGATTCAGCTTGCAAGAGACCCAGTACTTC
CASSTRFSLQETQYF
>NA|TRBV11-2|TRBJ2-2|TRBD1
TGTGCCAGCAGCTTATTACAGGGGGCCCCCGGGGAGCTGTTTTTT
CASSLLQGAPGELFF
>NA|TRBV5-1|TRBJ2-2|NA
TGCGCCAGCACCTTGGAACAGGGAGTCGGCGGGGAGCTGTTTTTT
CASTLEQGVGGELFF
>many|TRBV6-1|TRBJ2-7|NA
TGTGCCAGCAGTGACGACAGGACCCCCTACGAGCAGTACTTC
CASSDDRTPYEQYF
>few|TRBV20-1|TRBJ1-1|TRBD1
TGCAGTGCTGGACAGGTCGGATATTTCTTT
CSAGQVGYFF
>few|TRBV5-6|TRBJ2-5|NA
TGTGCCAGCAGCCACCAGCGTTTACAAGAGACCCAGTACTTC
CASSHQRLQETQYF
>NA|TRBV20-1|TRBJ2-1|NA
TGCAGTGCTAGAGACCCCGGGACCCAGCTTTTCTTC
CSARDPGTQLFF
>few|TRBV4-3|TRBJ2-3|NA
TGCGCCAGCAGCCAAGAGGGGGGCCCTTATACGCAGTATTTT
CASSQEGGPYTQYF